Listed below are T cell receptor beta chains from one sample, sequenced in a study of OX40 agonist ivuxolimab in advanced cancers. Clones were read by immunoSEQ multiplex PCR, and TCRdb kept only the in-frame ones, dropping some. Of tens of thousands of clones listed, roughly nine tenths are singletons. The input for sequencing was CD4+ or CD8+ T cells sorted from blood, taken in a trial of the OX40 agonist ivuxolimab. The receptors stem from an adult with an advanced solid tumor such as melanoma, head and neck, liver or kidney cancer. Each CDR3 is given with its conserved first and last residue. A D gene is named only where the DNA matches it firmly. A clone size is listed for some rows: how often the clone was seen (once, few, many), or a class if it is expanded.

d_gene: TRBD1; v_gene: TRBV4-1; abundance: NA; j_gene: TRBJ2-2; CDR3aa: CASSPRQGTTGELFF; CDR3nt: TGCGCCAGCAGCCCCCGACAGGGCACCACCGGGGAGCTGTTTTTT
d_gene: NA; v_gene: TRBV6-1; abundance: NA; j_gene: TRBJ1-5; CDR3aa: CASSEGGWGGTQPQHF; CDR3nt: TGTGCCAGCAGTGAAGGCGGCTGGGGAGGCACTCAGCCCCAGCATTTT
d_gene: TRBD2; v_gene: TRBV6-6; abundance: NA; j_gene: TRBJ2-1; CDR3aa: CASSPREGKNEQFF; CDR3nt: TGTGCCAGCAGTCCTCGGGAGGGCAAGAATGAGCAGTTCTTC
d_gene: NA; v_gene: TRBV2; abundance: NA; j_gene: TRBJ1-2; CDR3aa: CASILGRVYGYTF; CDR3nt: TGTGCCAGCATCCTCGGGAGGGTCTATGGCTACACCTTC
d_gene: NA; v_gene: TRBV7-2; abundance: once; j_gene: TRBJ1-5; CDR3aa: CASSLGGQPQHF; CDR3nt: TGTGCCAGCAGCTTAGGAGGCCAGCCCCAGCATTTT
d_gene: NA; v_gene: TRBV28; abundance: NA; j_gene: TRBJ1-5; CDR3aa: CASSPSTEPQHF; CDR3nt: TGTGCCAGCAGTCCCTCTACTGAGCCCCAGCATTTT
d_gene: NA; v_gene: TRBV20-1; abundance: NA; j_gene: TRBJ2-3; CDR3aa: CSTDFTDTQYF; CDR3nt: TGCAGTACGGACTTCACAGATACGCAGTATTTT
d_gene: TRBD2; v_gene: TRBV5-4; abundance: NA; j_gene: TRBJ2-7; CDR3aa: CASSLVPGAGGVLYEQYF; CDR3nt: TGTGCCAGCAGCTTGGTACCAGGCGCGGGGGGCGTTCTCTACGAGCAGTACTTC
d_gene: NA; v_gene: TRBV4-2; abundance: NA; j_gene: TRBJ1-5; CDR3aa: CASSPGDNQPQHF; CDR3nt: TGTGCCAGCAGTCCAGGGGACAATCAGCCCCAGCATTTT
d_gene: NA; v_gene: TRBV19; abundance: NA; j_gene: TRBJ2-2; CDR3aa: CASSPQTGELFF; CDR3nt: TGTGCCAGTAGTCCCCAAACCGGGGAGCTGTTTTTT
d_gene: NA; v_gene: TRBV28; abundance: NA; j_gene: TRBJ1-3; CDR3aa: CASSSKGYSGNTIYF; CDR3nt: TGTGCCAGCAGCTCTAAGGGCTACTCTGGAAACACCATATATTTT
d_gene: TRBD2; v_gene: TRBV5-1; abundance: NA; j_gene: TRBJ2-3; CDR3aa: CASSLAPGRGDTQYF; CDR3nt: TGCGCCAGCAGCTTGGCCCCCGGGAGGGGAGATACGCAGTATTTT
d_gene: NA; v_gene: TRBV28; abundance: NA; j_gene: TRBJ1-5; CDR3aa: CASKRGGGSNQPQHF; CDR3nt: TGTGCCAGCAAAAGGGGAGGTGGAAGCAATCAGCCCCAGCATTTT
d_gene: TRBD1; v_gene: TRBV5-1; abundance: few; j_gene: TRBJ2-7; CDR3aa: CASSQTGSEQYF; CDR3nt: TGCGCCAGCAGCCAGACAGGGAGCGAGCAGTACTTC
d_gene: NA; v_gene: TRBV6-6; abundance: NA; j_gene: TRBJ1-5; CDR3aa: CASSYSPAVLNQPQHF; CDR3nt: TGTGCCAGCAGTTACTCGCCCGCTGTACTCAATCAGCCCCAGCATTTT
d_gene: NA; v_gene: TRBV10-1; abundance: NA; j_gene: TRBJ2-5; CDR3aa: CASSESREETQYF; CDR3nt: TGCGCCAGCAGTGAGTCGCGGGAAGAGACCCAGTACTTC
d_gene: TRBD1; v_gene: TRBV9; abundance: few; j_gene: TRBJ2-7; CDR3aa: CASSPRTGPSYEQYF; CDR3nt: TGTGCCAGCAGCCCGCGGACAGGCCCTTCCTACGAGCAGTACTTC
d_gene: TRBD1; v_gene: TRBV5-1; abundance: NA; j_gene: TRBJ2-1; CDR3aa: CASSLQGAKYNEQFF; CDR3nt: TGCGCCAGCAGCTTACAGGGGGCCAAATACAATGAGCAGTTCTTC
d_gene: NA; v_gene: TRBV6-6; abundance: NA; j_gene: TRBJ1-1; CDR3aa: CASSYWEDTEAFF; CDR3nt: TGTGCCAGCAGTTACTGGGAGGACACTGAAGCTTTCTTT
d_gene: TRBD1; v_gene: TRBV7-7; abundance: NA; j_gene: TRBJ2-3; CDR3aa: CASSSGQGGTDTQYF; CDR3nt: TGTGCTAGCAGCTCAGGACAGGGGGGCACAGATACGCAGTATTTT
d_gene: TRBD2; v_gene: TRBV11-2; abundance: NA; j_gene: TRBJ2-1; CDR3aa: CASSLVALAGGANEQFF; CDR3nt: TGTGCCAGCAGCTTAGTGGCCCTAGCGGGAGGAGCTAATGAGCAGTTCTTC
d_gene: NA; v_gene: TRBV5-4; abundance: NA; j_gene: TRBJ2-2; CDR3aa: CASSRPTGTNTGELFF; CDR3nt: TGTGCCAGCAGCCGGCCGACAGGAACTAACACCGGGGAGCTGTTTTTT
d_gene: NA; v_gene: TRBV28; abundance: NA; j_gene: TRBJ1-5; CDR3aa: CAASVATNNQPQHF; CDR3nt: TGTGCCGCCTCCGTGGCAACTAACAATCAGCCCCAGCATTTT
d_gene: NA; v_gene: TRBV9; abundance: few; j_gene: TRBJ2-1; CDR3aa: CASRPLSSYNEQFF; CDR3nt: TGTGCCAGCCGTCCTTTGAGCTCCTACAATGAGCAGTTCTTC
d_gene: NA; v_gene: TRBV2; abundance: NA; j_gene: TRBJ1-2; CDR3aa: CASSPRAMTNYGYTF; CDR3nt: TGTGCCAGCAGCCCTCGGGCCATGACTAACTATGGCTACACCTTC
d_gene: NA; v_gene: TRBV7-8; abundance: NA; j_gene: TRBJ2-3; CDR3aa: CASSLLLGQGTQYF; CDR3nt: TGTGCCAGCAGCCTCCTGCTGGGACAAGGTACGCAGTATTTT
d_gene: NA; v_gene: TRBV5-1; abundance: NA; j_gene: TRBJ2-5; CDR3aa: CASRGDSQETQYF; CDR3nt: TGCGCCAGTAGGGGGGACTCCCAAGAGACCCAGTACTTC
d_gene: TRBD1; v_gene: TRBV19; abundance: NA; j_gene: TRBJ1-2; CDR3aa: CASSLTGTGNYGYTF; CDR3nt: TGTGCCAGTAGTCTGACCGGGACAGGGAACTATGGCTACACCTTC
d_gene: NA; v_gene: TRBV18; abundance: once; j_gene: TRBJ1-4; CDR3aa: CASSPPGGRGEKLFF; CDR3nt: TGTGCCAGCTCACCACCGGGGGGACGGGGTGAAAAACTGTTTTTT
d_gene: NA; v_gene: TRBV19; abundance: NA; j_gene: TRBJ2-7; CDR3aa: CASSIPNWGRSSYEQYF; CDR3nt: TGTGCCAGTAGTATCCCTAATTGGGGTCGAAGCTCCTACGAGCAGTACTTC
d_gene: TRBD1; v_gene: TRBV6-1; abundance: NA; j_gene: TRBJ2-7; CDR3aa: CASSRTGSFYEQYF; CDR3nt: TGTGCCAGCAGTAGGACAGGGTCTTTCTACGAGCAGTACTTC
d_gene: NA; v_gene: TRBV6-5; abundance: NA; j_gene: TRBJ1-2; CDR3aa: CASSYLENYGYTF; CDR3nt: TGTGCCAGCAGTTACCTGGAGAACTATGGCTACACCTTC
d_gene: NA; v_gene: TRBV5-1; abundance: NA; j_gene: TRBJ1-1; CDR3aa: CASSFGAPVNTEAFF; CDR3nt: TGCGCCAGCTCCTTTGGAGCCCCAGTAAACACTGAAGCTTTCTTT
d_gene: NA; v_gene: TRBV5-4; abundance: NA; j_gene: TRBJ1-2; CDR3aa: CASSYGADNGYTF; CDR3nt: TGTGCCAGCAGTTACGGGGCAGACAATGGCTACACCTTC
d_gene: TRBD1; v_gene: TRBV18; abundance: NA; j_gene: TRBJ2-1; CDR3aa: CASSYRGPPSYNEQFF; CDR3nt: TGTGCCAGCTCATACAGGGGTCCTCCCTCCTACAATGAGCAGTTCTTC
d_gene: TRBD2; v_gene: TRBV15; abundance: once; j_gene: TRBJ2-1; CDR3aa: CATSRSGGDEQFF; CDR3nt: TGTGCCACCAGCAGGTCGGGGGGGGATGAGCAGTTCTTC
d_gene: NA; v_gene: TRBV13; abundance: NA; j_gene: TRBJ1-2; CDR3aa: CASSLRQNYGYTF; CDR3nt: TGTGCCAGCAGCTTACGTCAGAACTATGGCTACACCTTC
d_gene: TRBD1; v_gene: TRBV5-4; abundance: NA; j_gene: TRBJ2-2; CDR3aa: CASSLFQGAYTGELFF; CDR3nt: TGTGCCAGCAGCTTGTTTCAGGGGGCGTACACCGGGGAGCTGTTTTTT
d_gene: TRBD1; v_gene: TRBV5-1; abundance: NA; j_gene: TRBJ2-7; CDR3aa: CASSLGQGNREQYF; CDR3nt: TGCGCCAGCAGCTTGGGACAGGGTAACCGCGAGCAGTACTTC
d_gene: NA; v_gene: TRBV6-1; abundance: NA; j_gene: TRBJ1-6; CDR3aa: CASSVKTPREASPLHF; CDR3nt: TGTGCCAGCAGTGTGAAGACGCCCCGGGAGGCTTCACCCCTCCACTTT
d_gene: NA; v_gene: TRBV19; abundance: NA; j_gene: TRBJ2-1; CDR3aa: CASSIEGHPRRNEQFF; CDR3nt: TGTGCCAGTAGTATAGAGGGACACCCTCGGCGGAATGAGCAGTTCTTC